This TCR beta chain is drawn from a study of blood T cells in healthy people across ages (dated by TCRdb to 2014 to 2015). The study in broad terms: In model experiments, roughly one uniquely barcoded TCR beta cDNA molecule per two T cells was captured by template switching. To track age-related changes in TCR beta repertoire diversity, the study relied on deep sequencing normalized with unique cDNA molecular identifiers. Donors were grouped into four age groups: young (average 16 years), middle-aged (39), aged (around 56) and long-lived (82). To avoid experimental bias, donors of different ages were spread randomly across the sequencing lanes. Two additional independent replicas of 1 million unique cDNA reads from the same blood draw were analyzed for two donors (one aged 18 to 30 and one aged 80 or older). Findings and caveats that apply to the study as a whole: Observed TCR beta diversity per million T cells fell roughly linearly with age, and a significant reduction was already apparent by age around 36. Conclusive comparison of naive and antigen-experienced compartments was prevented by the profiling of bulk unsorted PBMCs. Estimates of total diversity from one million sequenced T cells were regarded as lower bounds and underestimates. A strong correlation was found between observed TCR beta diversity and the percentage of naive T cells measured by flow cytometry. Because donor CMV infection status was unknown, age-related changes in expanded clonotypes were potentially confounded. The long-lived group showed more naive CD4+ T cells, fewer expanded clones and increased TCR diversity than the aged group, suggesting age selection.

For CDR1 and CDR2, the germline V gene lists MDHEN and SYDVKM. From its cysteine to its phenylalanine, the CDR3 spans 14 amino acids. The CDR3 DNA has 42 bases and is translated from base 1. The V and J ends are trimmed by 3 bases and 4 bases, leaving 12 bases between them. The method was 5' RACE. Sequencer: Illumina HiSeq 2500. A second roughly 7 to 11 cycle PCR used a sample-barcoded 5' primer and a J-beta primer mix. A template-switch 5' adaptor carrying 12 random nucleotides introduced a unique molecular identifier onto each TCR beta cDNA molecule. Each sample yielded at least 3 million CDR3-containing paired-end reads. All of the RNA was converted into first-strand cDNA using the Mint cDNA synthesis kit, with a TRBC-specific oligonucleotide serving as the primer. Following uracil-DNA glycosylase treatment, a first 18-cycle PCR with universal primers M1SS and BC2_uni_R was performed on all cDNA. In the authors' own workflow: Normalization of each sample was performed by random selection of 1 million high-quality reads, each carrying a distinct molecular identifier. Instead of being binned into consensus sequences, reads that shared molecular identifiers were thrown out. MiTCR, with a Q25 quality threshold and the strictest error-elimination algorithm, was used for CDR3 identification, clonotype clustering and error correction. A nonparametric unseen species model with Euler transformation was used to estimate lower-bound total TCR beta diversity. The public reads were run again by TCRdb, first through fastp at Q25 and then through MiXCR, and only productive beta chains were kept. Each CDR3 protein gets just one entry, which takes the most common genes and DNA from the rows behind it. TCRdb assigned the V and J calls; the authors' analysis was not used. In all, the sample holds 600,000 or so distinct CDR3 sequences, and around 21% of those were seen once. The ten largest clones take up more than 3% of the sample.

Turning to this clonotype: Its recognized antigen is unknown. No base-level quality is on record; no much larger clone is a single base apart.

The donors were roughly 40 Caucasian individuals from Russia, aged 6 to 90 years, who were systemically healthy. Each donor gave about 9.7 milliliters of peripheral blood, drawn into EDTA-treated Vacutainer tubes. Ficoll-Paque density-gradient centrifugation was used to isolate PBMCs, with at least 7 million per sample. Total RNA, at least 6 micrograms per sample, was extracted from PBMCs with Trizol reagent. Naive CD45RAhigh/CD27high T cell percentages were measured by flow cytometry on a PBMC aliquot from every donor. This chain is built from TRBV28 and TRBJ2-5, with the D gene possibly TRBD1 or TRBD2, each one fitting 7 bases. The sample taken for sequencing was blood. This clonotype originated in a man in his 70s in good health. The CDR3 corresponds to CASSFAGGVETQYF. The nucleotide sequence is given as TGTGCCAGCAGTTTTGCAGGGGGGGTAGAGACCCAGTACTTC. The full variable domain, with segments outside the CDR3 supplied by the reference TRBV28 and TRBJ2-5 proteins, appears as DVKVTQSSRYLVKRTGEKVFLECVQDMDHENMFWYRQDPGLGLRLIYFSYDVKMKEKGDIPEGYSVSREKKERFSLILESASTNQTSMYLCASSFAGGVETQYFGPGTRLLVL.